Following are 26 T cell receptor beta chains from one sample sequenced in a study of CD8 T cells in Susac syndrome. Random hexamers were used to reverse transcribe an amount of about 0.45 to 1 ug RNA. TCRdb re-called the immunoSEQ multiplex PCR reads through MiXCR, storing one row per CDR3 protein. This table has approximately 200,000 distinct CDR3 sequences, about 93% appearing once. The sample was CD8+ T cells from PBMCs. These receptors all stem from a human donor with multiple sclerosis.

The V call is TRBV5-4, the J call TRBJ2-7; 9 nucleotides match TRBD2. The J segment lost 4 bases and the V segment lost 1 base, leaving 6 bases of the junction unmatched. CDR3 length: 15 residues. Germline V gene lookup returns CDR1 SGHNT and CDR2 YYREEE (reference sequence). Here the CDR3 reads CASSLSLAGRYEQYF. The CDR3 nucleotides are TGTGCCAGCAGCTTGTCGCTAGCGGGAAGGTACGAGCAGTACTTC.

This clonotype was seen just once. The rearrangement uses TRBV5-6 and TRBJ1-5; D gene unclear. Trimming shortened V by 1 base and J by 2 bases, and 10 bases separated the two germline ends. The CDR3 is 15 residues long. Germline loops: CDR1 SGHDT, CDR2 YYEEEE. The CDR3 protein is CASSLSRRGNQPQHF. In DNA, the CDR3 is TGTGCCAGCAGCTTGAGTCGGAGGGGCAATCAGCCCCAGCATTTT. Based on the CDR3 plus reference TRBV5-6 and TRBJ1-5, the full variable domain is DAGVTQSPTHLIKTRGQQVTLRCSPKSGHDTVSWYQQALGQGPQFIFQYYEEEERQRGNFPDRFSGHQFPNYSSELNVNALLLGDSALYLCASSLSRRGNQPQHFGDGTRLSIL.

This sequence joins TRBV7-6 and TRBJ1-6; D unresolved. In germline, CDR1 is SGHVS, CDR2 FNYEAQ. Trimming took off 4 bases at V and 10 bases at J, with 17 bases between the two ends. The CDR3 runs 15 residues. The CDR3, as DNA: TGTGCCAGCAGCTCTATAGCGACGACGGGGTCACCCCTCCACTTT. Protein sequence: CASSSIATTGSPLHF.

The chain joins TRBV6-5 to TRBJ2-7, with 7 bases aligning to TRBD1. The CDR3 covers 15 residues. V was clipped by 4 bases and J by 3 bases; unmatched bases: 9. From germline, CDR1 is MNHEY and CDR2 SVGAGI. The CDR3 is CASSSLQGLYYEQYF. CDR3 DNA: TGTGCCAGCAGTTCATTACAGGGGTTATACTACGAGCAGTACTTC.

The chain uses TRBV4-3 and TRBJ2-3; 8 positions match TRBD1. Germline-derived CDR1 and CDR2 are LGHNA and YSLEER. With 5 bases clipped from V and 5 bases from J, the junction kept 18 bases outside the gene matches. The CDR3 is made up of 18 amino acids. Here the CDR3 reads CASSGGRGTGTGLDTQYF. In DNA form, the CDR3 reads TGCGCCAGCAGCGGGGGGAGAGGGACAGGTACCGGGTTAGATACGCAGTATTTT.

The chain's CDR3 is CASSFAGGYEQYF. In nucleotides, the CDR3 is TGTGCCAGCAGCTTCGCTGGTGGCTACGAGCAGTACTTC. The chain is built from TRBV11-2 and TRBJ2-7, with D unresolved. V gave up 3 bases and J gave up 3 bases, with 9 bases separating them. Germline assignment: CDR1 SGHAT and CDR2 FQNNGV. The CDR3 length is 13 residues.

This clonotype was detected only once. The J gene is TRBJ2-7, the V gene TRBV13; 11 bases agree with TRBD2. The CDR3 is 14 amino acids. J gave up 6 bases and V 5 bases, and 6 bases lay outside the gene matches. The germline V gene encodes CDR1 PRHDT and CDR2 FYEKMQ (reference sequence). The CDR3 region has the DNA TGTGCCAGCAGCCCCACTAGCGGGAGTCGCGAGCAGTACTTC. Translating gives CASSPTSGSREQYF.

This chain uses TRBV7-8 with TRBJ2-1; TRBD2 matches at 7 bases. The junction had 10 bases not matched to a gene; V was cut back by 2 bases and J by 3 bases. The germline V gene encodes CDR1 SGHVS and CDR2 FQNEAQ. This CDR3 spans 17 amino acids. The CDR3: CASSLIPGGFGYNEQFF. The CDR3 bases are TGTGCCAGCAGCTTAATCCCCGGGGGGTTCGGCTACAATGAGCAGTTCTTC. Full variable domain (rest looked up from reference TRBV7-8 and TRBJ2-1): GAGVSQSPRYKVAKRGQDVALRCDPISGHVSLFWYQQALGQGPEFLTYFQNEAQLDKSGLPSDRFFAERPEGSVSTLKIQRTQQEDSAVYLCASSLIPGGFGYNEQFFGPGTRLTVL.

The sample holds one count of this clonotype. V and J are TRBV10-3 and TRBJ2-2; D is ambiguous. V was cut by 0 bases and J by 3 bases, with 5 bases left in between. The CDR3 contains 14 residues. Germline CDR1 ENHRY, CDR2 SYGVKD. CDR3: CAISESEDTGELFF. The CDR3 DNA is TGTGCCATCAGTGAGTCAGAGGACACCGGGGAGCTGTTTTTT.

The CDR3 loop reads CASSPREYNQPQHF. The CDR3 bases are TGTGCCAGCAGCCCCAGGGAATACAATCAGCCCCAGCATTTT. V gene TRBV25-1 combines with J gene TRBJ1-5; TRBD1 might be the D (5 bases). The CDR3 spans 14 residues. From germline, CDR1 is MGHDK and CDR2 SYGVNS. V dropped 6 bases and J dropped 3 bases, with 12 bases sitting between them.

This clonotype occurred a few times. The chain joins TRBV29-1 to TRBJ2-5; 8 nucleotides align to TRBD2. This CDR3 is 15 amino acids long. Trimming cost V 0 bases and J 11 bases; bases outside gene matches: 14. Germline V lookup: CDR1 SQVTM, CDR2 ANQGSEA. CDR3 protein: CSVEDPGTRGLTQYF. The CDR3 nucleotides read TGCAGCGTTGAAGATCCCGGGACTAGAGGATTGACTCAGTACTTC.

This sequence joins TRBV19 and TRBJ1-6; 8 nucleotides align to TRBD1. The CDR3 spans 15 residues. From germline, CDR1 is LNHDA and CDR2 SQIVND (reference sequence). The ends lost 6 bases at V and 13 bases at J; junction bases unmatched: 14. The CDR3 DNA is TGTGCCAGTAGAGAGGGACAGGCTGACTATCCTCCCCTCCACTTT. Amino acid sequence: CASREGQADYPPLHF.

This clonotype was detected only a few times. The J gene is TRBJ2-7, the V gene TRBV7-9; possibly TRBD1 for D (6 bases). The CDR3 length is 13 residues. V was trimmed by 5 bases and J by 2 bases, leaving 10 bases between them. CDR1 is SEHNR, CDR2 FQNEAQ, per germline (reference sequence). The CDR3 DNA is TGTGCCAGCAGCCCGCGGACAGCCTACGAGCAGTACTTC. Translating gives CASSPRTAYEQYF.

This chain connects TRBV19 to TRBJ1-4; 7 bases agree with TRBD1. In germline, CDR1 is LNHDA, CDR2 SQIVND (reference sequence). Trimming took 1 base from V and 7 from J; bases not matched to a gene: 3. There are 14 residues in the CDR3. In DNA form, the CDR3 reads TGTGCCAGTAGTATAGGACAGGGCGTTGAAAAACTGTTTTTT. This gives the protein CASSIGQGVEKLFF.

This chain links TRBV7-8 with TRBJ1-1; D is uncertain. Trimming stripped 0 bases from V and 1 base from J, with 9 bases between. The CDR3 has 15 residues. CDR1 and CDR2 (germline): SGHVS, FQNEAQ. CDR3 coding DNA: TGTGCCAGCAGCTTAGCGCGTCACCAGAACACTGAAGCTTTCTTT. It translates to CASSLARHQNTEAFF.

The V gene is TRBV7-2, the J gene TRBJ2-5; D could derive from TRBD1 or TRBD2 (5 bases each). V was shortened by 5 bases and J by 1 base, with 11 bases between the two germline ends. This CDR3 is 14 amino acids long. The germline V gene encodes CDR1 SGHTA and CDR2 FQGNSA. CDR3: CASSPGPPQETQYF. CDR3 bases: TGTGCCAGCAGCCCGGGGCCCCCCCAAGAGACCCAGTACTTC.

The chain is built from TRBV4-1 and TRBJ2-7, with 9 bases matching TRBD2. The CDR3 contains 15 residues. CDR1 is MGHRA, CDR2 YSYEKL, per germline. V was pared by 1 base and J by 2 bases, with 3 bases of the junction left unmatched. CDR3 protein: CASSQGLADPYEQYF. DNA for the CDR3: TGCGCCAGCAGCCAAGGACTAGCGGATCCCTACGAGCAGTACTTC.

This clonotype has only a few counts. V gene TRBV2 combines with J gene TRBJ2-2; D not resolved. Trimming removed 5 bases from V and 0 bases from J, with 7 bases in between. This CDR3 contains 14 residues. CDR1 and CDR2 (germline): SNHLY, FYNNEI. CDR3 bases: TGTGCCAGCAGTTTAGCTCCGAACACCGGGGAGCTGTTTTTT. Translation gives CASSLAPNTGELFF.

This clonotype was counted a few times. The CDR3 protein is CASSYSGLGELFF. The CDR3 nucleotides are TGTGCCAGCAGTTACTCGGGGCTCGGGGAGCTGTTTTTT. V is TRBV6-6 and J is TRBJ2-2; maybe TRBD1 (5 bases). In germline, CDR1 is MNHNY, CDR2 SVGAGI (reference sequence). This CDR3 is 13 amino acids long. V gave up 0 bases and J gave up 7 bases, with 6 bases separating them.

The chain carries TRBV9 and TRBJ2-1; 12 nucleotides match TRBD2. Unmatched junction bases numbered 2, after V lost 0 bases and J lost 1 base. Germline V gene lookup returns CDR1 SGDLS and CDR2 YYNGEE. The CDR3 has 17 residues. The CDR3 loop is CASSVGTSGVSYNEQFF. In DNA, the CDR3 is TGTGCCAGCAGCGTAGGGACTAGCGGGGTATCCTACAATGAGCAGTTCTTC.

The V gene is TRBV4-1, the J gene TRBJ1-6; D unclear. Trimming left V 6 bases short and J 10 bases short, with 13 bases between. There are 13 residues in the CDR3. Germline V gene data show CDR1 as MGHRA and CDR2 as YSYEKL. The CDR3 loop reads CASRSEVWSPLHF. CDR3 sequence (DNA): TGCGCCAGCAGGTCAGAGGTTTGGTCACCCCTCCACTTT.

J is TRBJ2-1 and V is TRBV30; D perhaps matches TRBD1 (5 bases). This CDR3 contains 15 residues. From germline, CDR1 is GTSNPN and CDR2 SVGIG (reference sequence). Deletions cut 1 base from V and 2 bases from J, with 12 bases between. This CDR3 is CAWSEGAAPYNEQFF. CDR3 bases: TGTGCCTGGAGTGAAGGGGCGGCCCCCTACAATGAGCAGTTCTTC.

The chain combines TRBV12-3 or TRBV12-4 with TRBJ1-1, with D perhaps TRBD1 (5 bases). The V and J ends lost 8 bases and 0 bases respectively, with 13 bases between them. This CDR3 is built from 14 residues. The chain's CDR3 is CASVKGQLNTEAFF. The CDR3 bases are TGTGCCAGCGTAAAGGGGCAGTTGAACACTGAAGCTTTCTTT.

The genes are TRBV6-5 and TRBJ2-7, with 7 bases that match TRBD2. After removal of 2 bases from V and 2 bases from J, the junction contained 3 bases not matched to a gene. The CDR3 totals 14 residues. Germline CDR1 is MNHEY and CDR2 is SVGAGI. The CDR3 spells CASSYGEGTYEQYF. The CDR3 DNA reads as TGTGCCAGCAGTTACGGGGAGGGGACCTACGAGCAGTACTTC.

The chain uses TRBV6-4 and TRBJ2-1; 10 nucleotides match TRBD1. CDR1 is MRHNA, CDR2 SNTAGT, per germline. V dropped 3 bases and J dropped 6; count of bases not matched to a gene: 5. The CDR3 covers 15 residues. The DNA of the CDR3 is TGTGCCAGCAGTGAATCGGGACAGGGGAGCAATGAGCAGTTCTTC. This encodes CASSESGQGSNEQFF.

The chain joins TRBV6-2 or TRBV6-3 to TRBJ2-2, with D tentatively TRBD2 (6 bases). The CDR3 has 17 residues. V shed 4 bases and J shed 4 bases, with 19 bases lying between them. The germline V gene has CDR1 MNHEY and CDR2 SVGEGT. The CDR3 spells CASSSLVSTSGTGELFF. DNA of the CDR3: TGTGCCAGCAGTTCACTGGTATCGACTAGTGGCACCGGGGAGCTGTTTTTT.